This record looks at one TCR beta chain sequence and its context. The antigen remains undetermined. Measured with immunoSEQ multiplex PCR; TCRdb has only the in-frame clones, and not every one. The table has 20,000 or so clones, approximately 92% seen once. This specimen belongs to a study of graft-versus-host responses after intestinal transplantation. Turning to the study itself: After anti-thymocyte globulin induction, recipients took tacrolimus and steroids for approximately three years. Study-wide results and limits: GvH clonotypes were identified within recipient marrow, with a subset emerging first in ileum or blood. With peak circulating GvH clone levels came an association with early post-transplant HvG declines. Across patients carrying graft-donor T cell macrochimerism, allografts held high graft-versus-host to host-versus-graft clonal ratios.

This receptor was obtained from a human patient who received an intestinal transplant, so some T cells may come from the graft donor. The sample in question was PBMCs, obtained approximately 56 weeks after transplant.

CDR3 loop: CASSVTFAYEQYF. The CDR3 DNA follows: TGTGCCAGCAGCGTGACATTCGCCTACGAGCAGTACTTC. The J gene is TRBJ2-7, the V gene TRBV6-1; D remains ambiguous. The CDR3 has 13 residues. From germline, CDR1 is MNHNS and CDR2 SASEGT. Trimming took 6 bases from V and 2 from J, leaving 11 bases between them.